This is a list of T cell receptor beta chains from one sample in a study of regulatory and conventional T cells in RAG deficiency. Measured with immunoSEQ multiplex PCR; TCRdb has only the in-frame clones, and not every one. This sample carries 6,000 to 7,500 clones, roughly 82% of them seen once, and the ten largest clones take about 13%. These same records also appear under a second study, on regulatory T cells.

Input material: CD8+ T cells sorted from blood. Source of these receptors: a human donor in good health. CDR3s include the opening cysteine and the closing phenylalanine or tryptophan. D genes are given only for firm matches. Some rows mark clone size as missing; the rest say once, few, many or name a class of expanded clone.

d_gene | abundance | j_gene | v_gene | CDR3aa | CDR3nt
NA | NA | TRBJ2-2 | TRBV5-1 | CASSLAGAAALNTGELFF | TGCGCCAGCAGCTTGGCCGGTGCGGCAGCCTTGAACACCGGGGAGCTGTTTTTT
NA | NA | TRBJ1-4 | TRBV7-9 | CASSFRTDINEKLFF | TGTGCCAGCAGCTTCCGGACGGACATTAATGAAAAACTGTTTTTT
TRBD2 | once | TRBJ2-3 | TRBV28 | CASSFLAGATDTQYF | TGTGCCAGCAGTTTCCTAGCGGGGGCCACAGATACGCAGTATTTT
NA | NA | TRBJ1-1 | TRBV27 | CASSFGGWGTEAFF | TGTGCCAGCAGTTTCGGAGGGTGGGGCACTGAAGCTTTCTTT
NA | NA | TRBJ2-7 | TRBV28 | CAISDGGEQYF | TGTGCCATCTCCGACGGGGGCGAGCAGTACTTC
NA | once | TRBJ1-2 | TRBV6-5 | CASSYSGGVDGYTF | TGTGCCAGCAGTTACTCAGGGGGGGTTGATGGCTACACCTTC
NA | NA | TRBJ1-6 | TRBV21-1 | CASRAVDNSPLHF | TGTGCCAGCAGGGCCGTTGATAATTCACCCCTCCACTTT
NA | NA | TRBJ2-3 | TRBV6-6 | CASRMGLGHRTQYF | TGTGCCAGCAGAATGGGACTGGGCCACCGAACTCAGTATTTT
NA | NA | TRBJ2-7 | TRBV2 | CASTRVVDTTYEQYF | TGTGCCAGCACCCGGGTAGTAGACACCACCTACGAGCAGTACTTC
NA | NA | TRBJ1-2 | TRBV5-5 | CASSLTGYGYTF | TGTGCCAGCAGCTTGACAGGGTATGGCTACACCTTC
NA | NA | TRBJ2-5 | TRBV28 | CASSPFRSPGTQYF | TGTGCCAGCAGTCCCTTCAGAAGTCCAGGGACCCAGTACTTC
NA | few | TRBJ1-1 | TRBV4-1 | CASSRSPPEQGAFF | TGCGCCAGCAGCCGATCACCACCGGAGCAAGGAGCTTTCTTT
NA | NA | TRBJ2-7 | TRBV5-1 | CASKPPGLNYEQYF | TGCGCCAGCAAGCCGCCGGGACTCAACTACGAGCAGTACTTC
TRBD2 | NA | TRBJ2-3 | TRBV7-9 | CASSPLGGLAGESTDTQYF | TGTGCCAGCAGCCCCCTGGGGGGACTAGCGGGGGAGAGCACAGATACGCAGTATTTT
NA | NA | TRBJ1-1 | TRBV10-3 | CAIRMPQGTENTEAFF | TGTGCCATCAGGATGCCCCAAGGGACCGAGAACACTGAAGCTTTCTTT
NA | NA | TRBJ1-1 | TRBV6-5 | CASSYSHRPNTEAFF | TGTGCCAGCAGTTACTCTCACAGGCCGAACACTGAAGCTTTCTTT